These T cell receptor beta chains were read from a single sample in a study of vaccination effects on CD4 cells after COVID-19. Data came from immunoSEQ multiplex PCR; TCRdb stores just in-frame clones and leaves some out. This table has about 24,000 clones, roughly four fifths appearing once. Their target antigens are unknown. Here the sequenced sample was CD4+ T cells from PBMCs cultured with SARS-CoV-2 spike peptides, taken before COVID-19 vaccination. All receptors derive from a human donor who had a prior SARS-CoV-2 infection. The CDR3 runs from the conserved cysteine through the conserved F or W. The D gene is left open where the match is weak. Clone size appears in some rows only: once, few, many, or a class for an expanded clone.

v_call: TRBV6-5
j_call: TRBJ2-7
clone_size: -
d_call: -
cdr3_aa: CASRQGGEQYF
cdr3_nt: TGTGCCAGCAGACAGGGCGGCGAGCAGTACTTC

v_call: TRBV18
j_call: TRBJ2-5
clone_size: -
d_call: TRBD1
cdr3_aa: CASSRREGAEGETQYF
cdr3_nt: TGTGCCAGCTCACGCCGCGAGGGGGCAGAAGGAGAGACCCAGTACTTC

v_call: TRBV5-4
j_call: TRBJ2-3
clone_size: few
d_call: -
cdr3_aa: CASSLLADTQYF
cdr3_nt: TGTGCCAGCAGCTTACTCGCAGATACGCAGTATTTT

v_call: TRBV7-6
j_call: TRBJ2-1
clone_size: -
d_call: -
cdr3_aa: CASSYLLGNEQFF
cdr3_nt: TGTGCCAGCAGCTACCTCCTGGGAAATGAGCAGTTCTTC

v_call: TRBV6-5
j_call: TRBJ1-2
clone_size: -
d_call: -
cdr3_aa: CASSRQAINYGYTF
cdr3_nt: TGTGCCAGCAGTCGACAGGCAATTAACTATGGCTACACCTTC

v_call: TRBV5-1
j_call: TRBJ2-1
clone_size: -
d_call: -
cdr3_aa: CASSFEPTTYNEQFF
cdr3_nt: TGCGCCAGCAGCTTCGAACCAACTACCTACAATGAGCAGTTCTTC

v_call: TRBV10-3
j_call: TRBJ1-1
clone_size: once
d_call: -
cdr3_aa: CAISEIQGRNTEAFF
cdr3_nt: TGTGCCATCAGTGAAATTCAGGGTAGGAACACTGAAGCTTTCTTT

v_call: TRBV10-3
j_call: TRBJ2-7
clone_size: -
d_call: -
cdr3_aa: CAISESAAKTYEQYF
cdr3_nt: TGTGCCATCAGTGAGTCGGCAGCCAAAACCTACGAGCAGTACTTC

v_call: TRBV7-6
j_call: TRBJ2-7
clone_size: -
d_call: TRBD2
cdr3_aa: CASSFDPPPSGSQYF
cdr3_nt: TGTGCCAGCAGCTTCGACCCCCCCCCTAGCGGGAGTCAGTACTTC

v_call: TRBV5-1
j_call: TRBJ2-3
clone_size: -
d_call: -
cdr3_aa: CASSFVGRARTDTQYF
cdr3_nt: TGCGCCAGCAGCTTCGTGGGGCGGGCTCGCACAGATACGCAGTATTTT

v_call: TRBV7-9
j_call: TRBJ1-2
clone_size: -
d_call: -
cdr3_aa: CASSPLGGGTNYGYTF
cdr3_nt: TGTGCCAGCAGCCCCCTGGGGGGGGGAACTAACTATGGCTACACCTTC

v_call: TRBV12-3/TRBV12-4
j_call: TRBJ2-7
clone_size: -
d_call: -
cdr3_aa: CASSAGLSYEQYF
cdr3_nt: TGTGCCAGCAGTGCGGGACTGAGCTACGAGCAGTACTTC

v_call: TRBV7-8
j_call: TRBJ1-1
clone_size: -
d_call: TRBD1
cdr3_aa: CASSWDSRNTEAFF
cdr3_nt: TGTGCCAGCAGCTGGGACAGCCGGAACACTGAAGCTTTCTTT

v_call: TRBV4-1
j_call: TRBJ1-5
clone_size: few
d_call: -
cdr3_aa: CASSQTGTLDQPQHF
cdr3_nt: TGCGCCAGCAGCCAGACCGGGACCCTTGATCAGCCCCAGCATTTT

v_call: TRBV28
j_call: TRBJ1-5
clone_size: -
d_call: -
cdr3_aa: CASSFAVDQPQHF
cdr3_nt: TGTGCCAGCAGTTTTGCAGTTGATCAGCCCCAGCATTTT

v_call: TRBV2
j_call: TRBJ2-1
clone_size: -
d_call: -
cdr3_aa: CASSEASGHPYNEQFF
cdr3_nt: TGTGCCAGCAGTGAAGCATCTGGACACCCGTACAATGAGCAGTTCTTC

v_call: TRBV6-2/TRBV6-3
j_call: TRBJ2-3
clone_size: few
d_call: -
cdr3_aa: CASSYYREDTQYF
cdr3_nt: TGTGCCAGCAGTTACTATCGGGAGGATACGCAGTATTTT

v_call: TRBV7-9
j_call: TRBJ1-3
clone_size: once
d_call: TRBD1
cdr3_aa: CASSIGQGLSGNTIYF
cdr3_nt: TGTGCCAGCAGCATCGGACAGGGACTCTCTGGAAACACCATATATTTT

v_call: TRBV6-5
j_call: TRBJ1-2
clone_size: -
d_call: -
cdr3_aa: CASSPTDNYGYTF
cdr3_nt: TGTGCCAGCAGCCCAACAGATAACTATGGCTACACCTTC

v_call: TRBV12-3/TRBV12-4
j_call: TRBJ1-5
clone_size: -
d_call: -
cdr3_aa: CASGYYHNWPQHF
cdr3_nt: TGTGCCAGTGGGTACTACCACAATTGGCCCCAGCATTTT

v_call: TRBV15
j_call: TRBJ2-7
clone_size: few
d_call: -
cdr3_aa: CATSGGTRAGEQYF
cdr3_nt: TGTGCCACCAGCGGAGGGACACGGGCGGGAGAGCAGTACTTC

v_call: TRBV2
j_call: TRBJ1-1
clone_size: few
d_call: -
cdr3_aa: CASGGTLNTEAFF
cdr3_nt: TGTGCCAGCGGGGGGACGTTGAACACTGAAGCTTTCTTT

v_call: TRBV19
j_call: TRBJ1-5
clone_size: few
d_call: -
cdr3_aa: CASSTTAYEPQHF
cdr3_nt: TGTGCCAGTAGTACGACAGCTTATGAGCCCCAGCATTTT

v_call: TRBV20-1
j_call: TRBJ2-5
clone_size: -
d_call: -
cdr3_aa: CSASRSGQETQYF
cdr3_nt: TGCAGTGCTAGTCGTAGCGGACAAGAGACCCAGTACTTC

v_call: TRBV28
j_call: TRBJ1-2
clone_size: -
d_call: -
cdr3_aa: CASSLLGVGHGYTF
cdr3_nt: TGTGCCAGCAGTTTATTGGGGGTGGGGCATGGCTACACCTTC

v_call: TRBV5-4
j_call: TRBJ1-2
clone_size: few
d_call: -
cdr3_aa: CASSLAGRGRGYTF
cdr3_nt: TGTGCCAGCAGCTTGGCTGGCAGGGGACGTGGCTACACCTTC

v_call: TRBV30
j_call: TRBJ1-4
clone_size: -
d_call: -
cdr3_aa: CAWSGAANEKLFF
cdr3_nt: TGTGCCTGGTCGGGGGCCGCTAATGAAAAACTGTTTTTT

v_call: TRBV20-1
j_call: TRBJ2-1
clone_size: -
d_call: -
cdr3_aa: CSASGYYNEQFF
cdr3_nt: TGCAGTGCTAGTGGATATTACAATGAGCAGTTCTTC

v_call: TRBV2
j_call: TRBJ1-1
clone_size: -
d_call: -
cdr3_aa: CASSERAMNTEAFF
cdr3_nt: TGTGCCAGCAGTGAGAGGGCGATGAACACTGAAGCTTTCTTT

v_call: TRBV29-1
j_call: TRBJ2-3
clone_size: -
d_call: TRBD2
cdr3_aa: CSGDSGGTDTQYF
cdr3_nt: TGCAGCGGGGATAGCGGGGGCACAGATACGCAGTATTTT

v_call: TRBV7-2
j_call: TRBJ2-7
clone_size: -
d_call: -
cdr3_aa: CASSFSTGSSTEQYF
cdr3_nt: TGTGCCAGCAGCTTTTCAACGGGGTCTTCGACCGAGCAGTACTTC

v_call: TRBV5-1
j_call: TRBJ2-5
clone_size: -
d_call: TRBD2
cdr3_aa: CASSLVASGSQETQYF
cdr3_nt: TGCGCCAGCAGCTTGGTGGCTAGCGGCTCTCAAGAGACCCAGTACTTC

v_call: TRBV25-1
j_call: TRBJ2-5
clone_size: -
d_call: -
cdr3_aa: CASSEVLGAGETQYF
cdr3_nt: TGTGCCAGCAGTGAGGTGCTAGGGGCCGGAGAGACCCAGTACTTC

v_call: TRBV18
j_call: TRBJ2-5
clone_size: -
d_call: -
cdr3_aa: CASSPQAGVETQYF
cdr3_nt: TGTGCCAGCTCACCACAAGCAGGGGTCGAGACCCAGTACTTC

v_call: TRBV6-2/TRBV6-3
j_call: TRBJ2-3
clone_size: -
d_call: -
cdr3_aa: CASSWSSSYSTDTQYF
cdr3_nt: TGTGCCAGCAGTTGGTCATCATCCTATAGCACAGATACGCAGTATTTT

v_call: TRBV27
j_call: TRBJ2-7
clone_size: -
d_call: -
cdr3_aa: CASIVRVWYEQYF
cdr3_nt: TGTGCCAGCATTGTCCGGGTTTGGTACGAGCAGTACTTC

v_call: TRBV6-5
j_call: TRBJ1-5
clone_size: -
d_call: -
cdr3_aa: CASRVGYNQPQHF
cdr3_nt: TGTGCCAGCAGGGTAGGGTACAATCAGCCCCAGCATTTT

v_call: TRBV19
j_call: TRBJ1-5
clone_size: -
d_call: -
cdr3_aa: CASSSPGGAGIRQPQHF
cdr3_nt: TGTGCCAGTAGTAGCCCGGGAGGGGCCGGTATCCGCCAGCCCCAGCATTTT

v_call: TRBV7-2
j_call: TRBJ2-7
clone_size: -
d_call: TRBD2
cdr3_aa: CASSLGLVTLEQYF
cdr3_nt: TGTGCCAGCAGCCTGGGACTAGTAACGCTCGAGCAGTACTTC

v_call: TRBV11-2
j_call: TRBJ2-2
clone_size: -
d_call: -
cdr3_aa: CASSLVGGTPFGELFF
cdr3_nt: TGTGCCAGCAGCTTAGTAGGCGGGACCCCCTTCGGGGAGCTGTTTTTT

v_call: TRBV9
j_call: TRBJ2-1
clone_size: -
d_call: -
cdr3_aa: CASSVSPNNEQFF
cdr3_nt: TGTGCCAGCAGCGTATCCCCAAACAATGAGCAGTTCTTC

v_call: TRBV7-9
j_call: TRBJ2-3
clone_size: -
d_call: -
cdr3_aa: CASSLSAYTQYF
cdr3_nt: TGTGCCAGCAGCTTATCGGCCTATACGCAGTATTTT

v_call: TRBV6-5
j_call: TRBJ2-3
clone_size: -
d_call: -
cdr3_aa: CASNPSGTDTQYF
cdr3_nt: TGTGCCAGCAATCCCTCGGGGACAGATACGCAGTATTTT

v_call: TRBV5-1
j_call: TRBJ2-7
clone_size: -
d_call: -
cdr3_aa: CASSYLFGGSYEQYF
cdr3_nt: TGCGCCAGCAGCTACCTGTTCGGGGGCTCCTACGAGCAGTACTTC

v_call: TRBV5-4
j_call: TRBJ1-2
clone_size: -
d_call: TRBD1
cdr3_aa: CASSHGQALPNYGYTF
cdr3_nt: TGTGCCAGCAGCCACGGACAGGCCCTTCCTAACTATGGCTACACCTTC

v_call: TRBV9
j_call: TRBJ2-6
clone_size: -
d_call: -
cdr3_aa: CASSPAGGRPSGANVLTF
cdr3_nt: TGTGCCAGCAGCCCTGCCGGGGGACGGCCCTCTGGGGCCAACGTCCTGACTTTC

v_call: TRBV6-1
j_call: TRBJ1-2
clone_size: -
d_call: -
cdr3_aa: CASSERAVYGYTF
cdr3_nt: TGTGCCAGCAGTGAACGGGCAGTCTATGGCTACACCTTC

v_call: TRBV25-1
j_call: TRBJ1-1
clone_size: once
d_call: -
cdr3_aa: CASIGQLNTEAFF
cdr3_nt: TGTGCCAGCATTGGTCAGTTGAACACTGAAGCTTTCTTT

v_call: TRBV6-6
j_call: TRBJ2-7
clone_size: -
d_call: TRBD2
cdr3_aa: CASSKPASGNTYEQYF
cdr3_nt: TGTGCCAGCAGTAAACCCGCTAGCGGAAATACCTACGAGCAGTACTTC

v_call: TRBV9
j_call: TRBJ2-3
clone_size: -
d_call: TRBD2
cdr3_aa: CASSPRLAAQTSTDTQYF
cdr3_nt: TGTGCCAGCAGCCCTAGACTAGCGGCCCAGACGAGCACAGATACGCAGTATTTT

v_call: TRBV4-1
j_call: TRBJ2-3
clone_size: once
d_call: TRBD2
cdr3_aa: CASSQADSGGTDTQYF
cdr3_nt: TGCGCCAGCAGCCAAGCCGATAGCGGGGGCACAGATACGCAGTATTTT

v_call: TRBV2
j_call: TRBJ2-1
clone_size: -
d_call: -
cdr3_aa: CATEPYRSYNEQFF
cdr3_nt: TGTGCCACCGAGCCCTATCGGAGTTACAATGAGCAGTTCTTC

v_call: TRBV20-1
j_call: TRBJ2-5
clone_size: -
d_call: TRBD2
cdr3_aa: CSASVLAGVGETQYF
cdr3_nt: TGCAGTGCTAGTGTTCTAGCGGGAGTCGGGGAGACCCAGTACTTC

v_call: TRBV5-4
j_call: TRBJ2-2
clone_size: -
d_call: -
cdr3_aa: CASSQRDGSGELFF
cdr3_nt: TGTGCCAGCAGCCAACGAGACGGGTCCGGGGAGCTGTTTTTT